This is a list of T cell receptor beta chains from one sample in a study of blood T cell repertoires in COVID-19. Repertoires were generated with immunoSEQ multiplex PCR, while TCRdb's copy carries only in-frame clones and drops some. The data hold around 290,000 clones, with about 89% observed a single time. What was sequenced was PBMCs or T cells enriched from blood (not recorded which). The receptors derive from a woman aged 40 to 55 who had recovered from COVID-19. Each CDR3 is given with its conserved first and last residue. A D gene is named only where the DNA matches it firmly. Clone size is given for some rows only: seen once, a few or many times, or a class if the clone is expanded.

>TRBJ1-2|once|TRBV14|TRBD1
TGTGCCAGCAGCCAAGGGGACAGGGGGGGACTTACGCTTGGCTATGGCTACACCTTC
CASSQGDRGGLTLGYGYTF
>TRBJ2-7|once|TRBV7-6|-
TGTGCCAGCAGCTTAGCGCCAGGGACCTACGAGCAGTACTTC
CASSLAPGTYEQYF
>TRBJ2-7|-|TRBV3-1/TRBV3-2|-
TGTGCCAGCAGCCAAGCCTTAATCTCCTACGAGCAGTACTTC
CASSQALISYEQYF
>TRBJ2-7|-|TRBV7-9|-
TGTGCCAGCAGCTCATACCGGGACAAGTACTTC
CASSSYRDKYF
>TRBJ1-3|once|TRBV5-1|-
TGCGCCAGCAGCCCTTTTCAGTCGGGAGGAAACACCATATATTTT
CASSPFQSGGNTIYF
>TRBJ2-3|once|TRBV10-2|-
TGCGCCAGTAGGGACAATACCCTGGGGAGCACAGATACGCAGTATTTT
CASRDNTLGSTDTQYF
>TRBJ1-2|few|TRBV3-1/TRBV3-2|-
TGTGCCAGCAGCCGGAGCATCTCAGCTAACTATGGCTACACCTTC
CASSRSISANYGYTF
>TRBJ2-1|-|TRBV5-5|TRBD1
TGTGCCAGCAGCTTGTTTCCAGGGGGTCGGAATGAGCAGTTCTTC
CASSLFPGGRNEQFF
>TRBJ2-3|-|TRBV30|-
TGTGCCTGGAACCTTCTCGGCGGGCAGTATTTT
CAWNLLGGQYF
>TRBJ1-6|-|TRBV3-1/TRBV3-2|TRBD1
TGTGCCAGCAGCTTGGGACAGGGGGAATCACCCCTCCACTTT
CASSLGQGESPLHF
>TRBJ2-1|-|TRBV5-1|-
TGCGCCAGCAGCTTGTCGGGTTTTTCCTACAATGAGCAGTTCTTC
CASSLSGFSYNEQFF
>TRBJ2-7|-|TRBV2|-
TGTGCCAGCAGTGGAGACAGGAGGAGCTCCTACGAGCAGTACTTC
CASSGDRRSSYEQYF
>TRBJ1-2|-|TRBV5-1|TRBD1
TGCGCCAGCAGCTTGGGACAGGGAAGCGGCTACACCTTC
CASSLGQGSGYTF
>TRBJ1-2|-|TRBV2|TRBD1
TGTGCCAGTGGGACCGACAGGGAGAGTAGCTACACCTTC
CASGTDRESSYTF
>TRBJ1-3|-|TRBV7-8|-
TGTGCCAGCAGCCCCTCGGGGGGGCGAGTTGGAAACACCATATATTTT
CASSPSGGRVGNTIYF
>TRBJ1-6|-|TRBV11-2|-
TGTGCCAGCAGCTTCAGGGACTCCAATTCACCCCTCCACTTT
CASSFRDSNSPLHF
>TRBJ1-5|-|TRBV19|-
TGTGCCAGTACAGGGTCCGGGAGGAATCAGCCCCAGCATTTT
CASTGSGRNQPQHF
>TRBJ1-1|-|TRBV19|-
TGTGCCAGTAGAGCTGGGAGGGAGGCCACTGAAGCTTTCTTT
CASRAGREATEAFF
>TRBJ2-1|-|TRBV6-2/TRBV6-3|TRBD2
TGTGCCAGCAGTTACTCTGACCTCATTAGCGGGAGGCCGCGTGAGCAGTTCTTC
CASSYSDLISGRPREQFF
>TRBJ2-3|few|TRBV7-9|-
TGTGCCAGCAGCTTAAGGGGTAGCACAGATACGCAGTATTTT
CASSLRGSTDTQYF
>TRBJ1-1|once|TRBV9|-
TGTGCCAGCAGCGCCAACGCCGGGGGGACCACTGAAGCTTTCTTT
CASSANAGGTTEAFF
>TRBJ2-7|-|TRBV27|-
TGTGCCAGCAGTTTATCGGCAGGGTCCTACGAGCAGTACTTC
CASSLSAGSYEQYF
>TRBJ1-2|-|TRBV20-1|-
TGCAGTGCCGGGGTCAACTATGGCTACACCTTC
CSAGVNYGYTF
>TRBJ2-3|once|TRBV5-6|TRBD2
TGTGCCAGCAGCTCCTTAGCGGGAGCAGATACGCAGTATTTT
CASSSLAGADTQYF
>TRBJ1-2|-|TRBV6-2/TRBV6-3|TRBD1
TGTGCCAGCAGTCGACAGGGGCCATCCGCACTATATGGCTACACCTTC
CASSRQGPSALYGYTF
>TRBJ1-6|-|TRBV5-6|TRBD1
TGTGCCAGCAGCTTCGGGCAGGGGGCAGAATCACCCCTCCACTTT
CASSFGQGAESPLHF
>TRBJ1-4|few|TRBV14|TRBD1
TGTGCCAGCAGTAGACGGCCCTTGGGACAGGGATATGAAAAACTGTTTTTT
CASSRRPLGQGYEKLFF
>TRBJ1-1|-|TRBV20-1|-
TGCAGTGCCAGTCAGGCCGGGGGCACTGAAGCTTTCTTT
CSASQAGGTEAFF
>TRBJ2-3|-|TRBV18|TRBD2
TGTGCCAGCTCACCACCAAACGGCGGGGGGAGCACAGATACGCAGTATTTT
CASSPPNGGGSTDTQYF
>TRBJ1-6|-|TRBV7-9|-
TGTGCCAGCAGACTTTCGGGGAGGTCTTTCGCACCCCTCCACTTT
CASRLSGRSFAPLHF
>TRBJ2-7|-|TRBV21-1|-
TGTGCCAGCAGCAAACGGGACAGCTCCTACGAGCAGTACTTC
CASSKRDSSYEQYF
>TRBJ1-2|-|TRBV28|-
TGTGCCAGCAGCACCCGGACAATCTATGGCTACACCTTC
CASSTRTIYGYTF
>TRBJ2-2|-|TRBV2|TRBD1
TGTGCCAGCAGAAGGGACAGGAACACCGGGGAGCTGTTTTTT
CASRRDRNTGELFF
>TRBJ1-2|-|TRBV27|TRBD1
TGTGCCAGCAGCCCGAGGGGCCGGGACAGGAGCTACACCTTC
CASSPRGRDRSYTF
>TRBJ2-6|-|TRBV7-9|-
TGTGTCACTTCGTCGGGGACTGGGGCCAACGTCCTGACTTTC
CVTSSGTGANVLTF
>TRBJ1-2|-|TRBV5-6|-
TGTGCCAGCAGCTTAAGCGAGCTGGCTGGCTACACCTTC
CASSLSELAGYTF
>TRBJ1-1|-|TRBV10-3|-
TGTGCCATCAGTGAGTCGAATAGCTGGTCTGAAGCTTTCTTT
CAISESNSWSEAFF
>TRBJ1-1|-|TRBV6-5|-
TGTGCCAGCAGTTACTCGGGAGGACTCGGTAACTTT
CASSYSGGLGNF
>TRBJ1-1|-|TRBV27|-
TGTGCCAGCAGTTTTAACCGGGGAACTGAAGCTTTCTTT
CASSFNRGTEAFF
>TRBJ2-5|-|TRBV25-1|TRBD1
TGTGCCAGCAGTGAATCGGGACAGGGCGGGACCCAGTACTTC
CASSESGQGGTQYF
>TRBJ2-1|-|TRBV5-1|TRBD1
TGCGCCAGCAGCTTACAGGGGGCCACCTACAATGAGCAGTTCTTC
CASSLQGATYNEQFF
>TRBJ1-5|-|TRBV2|-
TGTGCCAGCAGTGCAGCCAATAATCAGCCCCAGCATTTT
CASSAANNQPQHF
>TRBJ1-4|-|TRBV5-1|-
TGCGCCAGCAGCTGGCAGGGCTCAGGGGATGAAAAACTGTTTTTT
CASSWQGSGDEKLFF
>TRBJ1-5|-|TRBV7-9|-
TGTGCCAGCAGCTTAGACTCTGCTCAGCCCCAGCATTTT
CASSLDSAQPQHF
>TRBJ1-4|-|TRBV4-2|TRBD1
TGTGCCAGCAGCCAAGAAGGAAACGACAGGGGTAATGAAAAACTGTTTTTT
CASSQEGNDRGNEKLFF
>TRBJ2-3|-|TRBV29-1|-
TGCAGCGGACTCATAACGGCTAGCACAGATACGCAGTATTTT
CSGLITASTDTQYF
>TRBJ1-1|-|TRBV5-1|-
TGCGCCAGCAGGATAAGCATGGCCGGCGGCACTGAAGCTTTCTTT
CASRISMAGGTEAFF
>TRBJ2-2|few|TRBV6-5|TRBD2
TGTGCCAGCAGCGATTATAGCGGGACTGTCAGGGAGCTGTTTTTT
CASSDYSGTVRELFF
>TRBJ2-1|few|TRBV10-3|-
TGTGCCATCAGTCCCCACATAAGCTCCTACAATGAGCAGTTCTTC
CAISPHISSYNEQFF
>TRBJ1-4|few|TRBV3-1/TRBV3-2|-
TGTGCCAGCAGCCATCATGGGGGGGTGCCTAATGAAAAACTGTTTTTT
CASSHHGGVPNEKLFF
>TRBJ2-1|-|TRBV5-1|TRBD1
TGCGCCAGCAGCTCTGGGGACAGGGACTCCTACAATGAGCAGTTCTTC
CASSSGDRDSYNEQFF
>TRBJ2-2|few|TRBV19|-
TGTGCCAGTAGTCACCCCTCAAGCGGGACCGGGGAGCTGTTTTTT
CASSHPSSGTGELFF
>TRBJ2-7|-|TRBV12-3/TRBV12-4|-
TGTGCCAGCAGTTTACTCGAGCAGTACTTC
CASSLLEQYF
>TRBJ2-3|once|TRBV7-3|-
TGTGCCAGCAGGTCGGTAGCCGATACGCAGTATTTT
CASRSVADTQYF
>TRBJ1-2|-|TRBV7-7|-
TGTGCTAGAGTAGACTGGGGGGGACCTAACTATGGCTACACCTTC
CARVDWGGPNYGYTF
>TRBJ2-3|-|TRBV24-1|TRBD1
TGTGCCACCAGTGACGACAGGGGGATGGATACGCAGTATTTT
CATSDDRGMDTQYF
>TRBJ2-7|-|TRBV6-1|-
TGTGCCAGCAGTGAATCCGGGAGAAACTACGAGCAGTACTTC
CASSESGRNYEQYF